This passage covers 20 T cell receptor beta chains from one sample sequenced in a study of shared clonotypes between healthy human individuals. Libraries were prepared by immunoSEQ multiplex PCR; TCRdb keeps only in-frame clonotypes and omits some of them. The sample has some 530,000 clones; 78% are singletons. What was sequenced was PBMCs. These receptors all stem from a woman between 35 and 50 years old in good health. Some clones in this sample may be carry-over from other donors' samples.

This clone was counted a few times. This chain connects TRBV9 to TRBJ2-3, with D possibly TRBD1 on 6 matching bases. Germline CDR1 SGDLS, CDR2 YYNGEE. Deletions cut 4 bases from V and 1 base from J, with 10 bases between. The CDR3 covers 14 residues. As DNA, the CDR3 is TGTGCCAGCAGCTCGAGGACAGGCACAGATACGCAGTATTTT. Translating gives CASSSRTGTDTQYF.

V is TRBV10-3 and J is TRBJ1-5; D is unclear. V was clipped by 4 bases and J by 1 base, with 14 bases between them. Germline assignment: CDR1 ENHRY and CDR2 SYGVKD. This CDR3 region has 16 residues. The CDR3 sequence is CAISVSGGESNQPQHF. The DNA for the CDR3 is TGTGCCATCAGTGTCTCTGGTGGAGAAAGCAATCAGCCCCAGCATTTT.

V is TRBV29-1 and J is TRBJ1-2; D unresolved. Trimming pared 6 bases from V and 5 bases from J, leaving 10 bases between. Germline V CDR1 and CDR2: SQVTM, ANQGSEA. CDR3 size: 11 residues. CDR3 sequence reads: CSVEEGYGYTF. CDR3 DNA: TGCAGCGTGGAGGAGGGTTATGGCTACACCTTC.

This sequence joins TRBV6-5 and TRBJ1-5, with TRBD1 identical over 8 bases. The CDR3 spans 14 residues. The V gene's germline CDR1 is MNHEY and CDR2 SVGAGI. V was clipped by 6 bases and J by 6 bases; unmatched bases: 7. In DNA form, the CDR3 reads TGTGCCAGCAGACCGACAGGGGTGGCTCAGCCCCAGCATTTT. Translated: CASRPTGVAQPQHF.

This chain joins TRBV28 and TRBJ1-5; a possible D gene is TRBD1 (5 bases). The germline V and J ends were trimmed by 6 bases and 4 bases, with 10 bases remaining between them. The CDR3 is 13 residues long. The germline V gene encodes CDR1 MDHEN and CDR2 SYDVKM. The CDR3 loop reads CASRGVLNQPQHF. For the CDR3, the DNA is TGTGCCAGCAGGGGGGTCTTGAATCAGCCCCAGCATTTT.

The chain employs TRBV7-8 and TRBJ1-1, with D perhaps matching TRBD1 (5 bases). The CDR3 is made up of 13 amino acids. Trimming shortened V by 1 base and J by 5 bases, and 8 bases separated the two germline ends. The germline gives CDR1 SGHVS, CDR2 FQNEAQ. The CDR3 nucleotides read TGTGCCAGCAGCTTAGGACAGTTGACTGAAGCTTTCTTT. Protein product: CASSLGQLTEAFF.

The J gene is TRBJ2-5, the V gene TRBV10-3; D uncertain. The CDR3 covers 12 residues. V was clipped by 0 bases and J by 9 bases, with 8 bases between them. CDR1 is ENHRY and CDR2 is SYGVKD in the germline V gene. CDR3 nucleotides: TGTGCCATCAGTGAGTCGATGGGGTCCCAGTACTTC. Protein product: CAISESMGSQYF.

The J gene is TRBJ2-2, the V gene TRBV19; 8 nucleotides match TRBD2. The CDR3 contains 16 residues. Germline V gene lookup returns CDR1 LNHDA and CDR2 SQIVND (reference sequence). The J segment lost 4 bases and the V segment lost 7 bases, leaving 11 bases of the junction unmatched. In DNA, the CDR3 is TGTGCCAGTATCGAAAAAGGGACTAGGTTCACCGGGGAGCTGTTTTTT. Protein product: CASIEKGTRFTGELFF.

This clone appeared many times. The rearrangement uses TRBV30 and TRBJ1-5; 7 nucleotides line up with TRBD1. Germline loops: CDR1 GTSNPN, CDR2 SVGIG (reference sequence). The CDR3 is made up of 15 amino acids. V lost 5 bases, J lost 3 bases, and 10 bases stayed unmatched. The CDR3 region is CAWAHRGNYNQPQHF. CDR3 coding DNA: TGTGCCTGGGCCCACAGGGGTAATTACAATCAGCCCCAGCATTTT. The whole variable domain, filled in from reference TRBV30 and TRBJ1-5, reads SQTIHQWPATLVQPVGSPLSLECTVEGTSNPNLYWYRQAAGRGLQLLFYSVGIGQISSEVPQNLSASRPQDRQFILSSKKLLLSDSGFYLCAWAHRGNYNQPQHFGDGTRLSIL.

The V gene is TRBV2, the J gene TRBJ2-3, with TRBD2 matching over 9 bases. The V and J ends lost 11 bases and 7 bases, in that order; junction bases with no gene match: 7. CDR3 size: 12 residues. CDR1 and CDR2 (germline): SNHLY, FYNNEI. The CDR3 spells CAGVAGAYTQYF. The CDR3 region has the DNA TGTGCCGGAGTAGCGGGAGCTTATACGCAGTATTTT.

V usage is TRBV5-1 and J usage is TRBJ2-7; D not certain. The length of the CDR3 is 16 residues. The germline CDR1 and CDR2 sequences are SGHRS and YFSETQ. V gave up 1 base and J gave up 1 base, with 15 bases separating them. The CDR3 coding sequence is TGCGCCAGCAGCTTGAAGGTTAAGATCGCTTCCTACGAGCAGTACTTC. Its translation: CASSLKVKIASYEQYF.

CDR3 nucleotide sequence: TGTGCCAGAGATGGGACAGTTTCCAATCAGCCCCAGCATTTT. Amino acids: CARDGTVSNQPQHF. The chain couples TRBV6-4 to TRBJ1-5; 7 nucleotides match TRBD1. The CDR3 extends over 14 amino acids. Trimming cost V 9 bases and J 3 bases; bases outside gene matches: 8. CDR1 is MRHNA and CDR2 is SNTAGT in the germline V gene.

The rearrangement uses TRBV9 and TRBJ2-2, with 8 bases matching TRBD2. The CDR3 spans 14 residues. Germline V gene sequence: CDR1 SGDLS, CDR2 YYNGEE. Trimming at V came to 0 bases and at J to 13 bases, leaving 8 bases not matched to a gene. CDR3 nucleotide sequence: TGTGCCAGCAGCGTAGCGGCGGGAGGAACGGGGCTGTTTTTT. As protein: CASSVAAGGTGLFF.

The chain joins TRBV6-1 to TRBJ2-1, with TRBD2 matching 8 bases. V shed 5 bases, J shed 0 bases, and the junction held 3 bases outside the gene matches. This CDR3 region has 15 residues. The germline CDR1 and CDR2 sequences are MNHNS and SASEGT. This chain's CDR3 is CASSLSGGSYNEQFF. Written as DNA, the CDR3 is TGTGCCAGCAGTTTAAGCGGGGGCTCCTACAATGAGCAGTTCTTC.

This rearrangement joins TRBV7-9 to TRBJ2-1, with D uncertain. The V end lost 2 bases, the J end lost 9 bases, and 8 bases lay between the germline ends. This CDR3 has 12 amino acids. The germline V gene encodes CDR1 SEHNR and CDR2 FQNEAQ (reference sequence). The CDR3 nucleotides read TGTGCCAGCAGCTTACTAGAAAGTGAGCAGTTCTTC. Translating gives CASSLLESEQFF.

The table lists this clone with a count of one. Other DNA sequences within the sample encode an identical CDR3. The CDR3 is CSATLVDTQYF. The DNA for the CDR3 is TGCAGTGCTACGCTGGTAGATACGCAGTATTTT. This rearrangement joins TRBV20-1 to TRBJ2-3; no clear D gene. The CDR3 runs 11 residues. Germline lookup yields CDR1 DFQATT and CDR2 SNEGSKA (reference sequence). The germline V and J ends were trimmed by 4 bases and 5 bases, with 7 bases remaining between them.

This clone was seen only a few times. The chain has TRBV7-2 and TRBJ2-2, with D perhaps matching TRBD1 (5 bases). Trimming cost V 0 bases and J 6 bases, with 8 bases left between them. CDR1 and CDR2 (germline): SGHTA, FQGNSA. This CDR3 comprises 14 residues. The CDR3 nucleotides read TGTGCCAGCAGCTTAGCGGTAGGGGCCGGGGAGCTGTTTTTT. It encodes CASSLAVGAGELFF.

This clone came up a few times. Within the sample, other DNA sequences also encode this same CDR3. The chain joins TRBV6-6 to TRBJ1-5, with D unclear. The CDR3 covers 14 residues. Germline V gene lookup returns CDR1 MNHNY and CDR2 SVGAGI (reference sequence). Trimming cost V 2 bases and J 0 bases, with 5 bases left between them. The CDR3 nucleotides read TGTGCCAGCAGTTACGACCATAGCAATCAGCCCCAGCATTTT. It is translated as CASSYDHSNQPQHF.

The J gene is TRBJ2-7, the V gene TRBV5-1; 11 bases agree with TRBD2. The CDR3 loop spans 16 amino acids. CDR1 and CDR2 from the germline V gene are SGHRS and YFSETQ. With 4 bases clipped from V and 4 bases from J, the junction kept 10 bases outside the gene matches. The CDR3 reads CASSPNPGTSGYEQYF. The DNA for the CDR3 is TGCGCCAGCAGCCCCAACCCCGGGACTAGCGGATACGAGCAGTACTTC.

Here the CDR3 DNA reads TGTGCCAGCTCACCATTCGGACTAGCTGGTCGGGATGAGCAGTTCTTC. Protein sequence: CASSPFGLAGRDEQFF. The chain combines TRBV18 with TRBJ2-1; 8 bases agree with TRBD2. Per the germline V gene, CDR1 is KGHSH and CDR2 is LQKENI. This CDR3 is built from 16 residues. After removal of 2 bases from V and 8 bases from J, the junction contained 11 bases not matched to a gene.